This entry describes one T cell receptor (beta chain). Its target is unknown. Measured with immunoSEQ multiplex PCR; TCRdb has only the in-frame clones, and not every one. The sample lists 60,000 to 65,000 clones; 45% to 65% were seen once. CDR1 and CDR2 (germline): LNHDA, SQIVND (reference sequence). J gave up 5 bases and V 10 bases, and 3 bases lay outside the gene matches. The CDR3 length is 11 residues. The sample originates from a study of cytotoxic CD8 clonotypes in ibrutinib-treated CLL. Study-level points and caveats: Public clonotypes (which were uncommon) either contracted or remained stable on treatment.

The sequencing here drew on PBMCs, taken after 12 months of ibrutinib treatment. The clonotype comes from a human donor with chronic lymphocytic leukemia. The rearrangement uses TRBV19 and TRBJ2-5; 8 nucleotides align to TRBD2. CDR3 in amino acids: CATRGGETQYF. DNA for the CDR3: TGTGCCACCCGGGGGGGTGAGACCCAGTACTTC.